The 5 T cell receptor beta chains given below trace back to one sample, sequenced in a study of graft-versus-host responses after intestinal transplantation. These receptors' antigens are unknown. The data were produced by immunoSEQ multiplex PCR, yet TCRdb's version contains in-frame clones alone and is incomplete. The sample carries approximately 80,000 clones, 85% to 90% recorded once. Sample: unstimulated CD4+ T cells sorted from spleen or lymph node cells, taken before intestinal transplant. These receptors were obtained from a human donor who received an intestinal transplant.

This clone was counted a few times. The rearrangement links TRBV10-3 to TRBJ2-5; the match to TRBD2 covers 9 bases. Per the germline V gene, CDR1 is ENHRY and CDR2 is SYGVKD. CDR3 length: 16 amino acids. V lost 0 bases to trimming and J lost 2 bases; unmatched junction nucleotides: 4. The CDR3 loop reads CAISESQRGAQETQYF. The CDR3 DNA reads TGTGCCATCAGTGAGTCCCAGCGGGGGGCGCAAGAGACCCAGTACTTC.

As DNA, the CDR3 is TGTGCCAGCAGTCCCTCGAGCCTTTACAATGAGCAGTTCTTC. Protein product: CASSPSSLYNEQFF. This sequence joins TRBV6-5 and TRBJ2-1; unclear D gene. Per germline, CDR1 MNHEY and CDR2 SVGAGI. The CDR3 is made up of 14 amino acids. V was trimmed by 5 bases and J by 4 bases, leaving 12 bases between them.

This chain connects TRBV6-1 to TRBJ2-1; the D gene is possibly TRBD2 (6 bases). The CDR3 spans 16 residues. The germline CDR1 and CDR2 sequences are MNHNS and SASEGT. The V gene lost 2 bases and the J gene lost 3 bases, with 14 bases spanning the gap. The CDR3 sequence is CASSESGTYIYNEQFF. As DNA, the CDR3 is TGTGCCAGCAGTGAATCGGGGACTTATATCTACAATGAGCAGTTCTTC.

The chain is built from TRBV9 and TRBJ2-2; D might be TRBD1 (5 bases). The CDR3 has 16 residues. Germline V gene data show CDR1 as SGDLS and CDR2 as YYNGEE. Deletions cut 0 bases from V and 0 bases from J, with 9 bases between. CDR3 residues: CASSVEGRTNTGELFF. In nucleotides, the CDR3 is TGTGCCAGCAGCGTAGAGGGGCGGACGAACACCGGGGAGCTGTTTTTT.

The gene calls are TRBV2 and TRBJ2-1; possibly TRBD2 for D (5 bases). Per germline, CDR1 SNHLY and CDR2 FYNNEI. The ends were cut back, 7 bases at V and 0 bases at J, with 13 bases in the middle. The CDR3 is 15 residues long. The CDR3 here is CASTSDFPSYNEQFF. In nucleotides, the CDR3 is TGTGCCAGCACCTCGGACTTTCCCTCCTACAATGAGCAGTTCTTC. Filled out from reference TRBV2 and TRBJ2-1, the complete variable domain reads EPEVTQTPSHQVTQMGQEVILRCVPISNHLYFYWYRQILGQKVEFLVSFYNNEISEKSEIFDDQFSVERPDGSNFTLKIRSTKLEDSAMYFCASTSDFPSYNEQFFGPGTRLTVL.